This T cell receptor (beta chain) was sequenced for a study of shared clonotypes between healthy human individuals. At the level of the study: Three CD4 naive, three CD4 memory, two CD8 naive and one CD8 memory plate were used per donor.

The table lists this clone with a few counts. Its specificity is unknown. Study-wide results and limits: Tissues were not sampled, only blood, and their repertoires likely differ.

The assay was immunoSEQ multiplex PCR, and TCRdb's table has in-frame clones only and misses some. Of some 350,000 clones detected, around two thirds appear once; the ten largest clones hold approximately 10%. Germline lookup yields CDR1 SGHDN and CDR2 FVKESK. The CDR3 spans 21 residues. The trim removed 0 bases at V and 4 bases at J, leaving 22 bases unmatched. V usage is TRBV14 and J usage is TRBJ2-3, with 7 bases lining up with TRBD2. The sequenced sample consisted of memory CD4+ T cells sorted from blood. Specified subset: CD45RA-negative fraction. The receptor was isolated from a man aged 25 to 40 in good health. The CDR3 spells CASSQDRVQGRREWNPDTQYF. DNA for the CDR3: TGTGCCAGCAGCCAAGACCGAGTCCAGGGTAGGCGGGAGTGGAACCCAGATACGCAGTATTTT.